Listed below are T cell receptor beta chains from one sample, sequenced in a study of T cells after posttransplantation cyclophosphamide. Measured with immunoSEQ multiplex PCR; TCRdb has only the in-frame clones, and not every one. Recorded here are 30,000 to 40,000 clones, none singletons. The sample consisted of PBMCs. The source is a man aged 45-60 years in good health, CMV-negative, and a related stem cell transplant donor. Both conserved end residues are part of each CDR3. The D gene is left open where the match is weak. Not all rows give a size; the values are once, few, many and, for expanded clones, a class.

CDR3nt,CDR3aa,d_gene,v_gene,len,abundance,j_gene
TGTGCCAGCAGCCCAGGAGGGACAGGGGGCGTCACTGAAGCTTTCTTT,CASSPGGTGGVTEAFF,TRBD1,TRBV7-9,16,many,TRBJ1-1
TGTGCCAGCAGTTTAGTCGACAGCGCGGGGTCACCCCTCCACTTT,CASSLVDSAGSPLHF,.,TRBV27,15,few,TRBJ1-6
TGTGCCAGTAGTACCCCCCAGAAAAACTATGGCTACACCTTC,CASSTPQKNYGYTF,.,TRBV19,14,few,TRBJ1-2
TGTGCCAGCAGTTATCGTAGCGGGAGCTACGAGCAGTACTTC,CASSYRSGSYEQYF,TRBD2,TRBV6-5,14,many,TRBJ2-7
TGTGCCAGCAGCTTAGGAGCTCTGGTTGAGCAGTTCTTC,CASSLGALVEQFF,.,TRBV7-6,13,many,TRBJ2-1
TGCGCCAGCAAACCGGGACAGGGGGCTTGGTATGGCTACACCTTC,CASKPGQGAWYGYTF,TRBD1,TRBV2,15,.,TRBJ1-2
TGCGCCAGCACCCCGACAGCCTCTGGAAACACCATATATTTT,CASTPTASGNTIYF,.,TRBV5-1,14,many,TRBJ1-3
TGTGCCAGCTTTGGGACTCCGCGAAGGGGAGAGACCCAGTACTTC,CASFGTPRRGETQYF,.,TRBV28,15,.,TRBJ2-5
TGTGCCAGCAGCCCGCAGGGGACGAACACTGAAGCTTTCTTT,CASSPQGTNTEAFF,.,TRBV21-1,14,many,TRBJ1-1
TGTGCCAGCAGCGACTCGGGACTAGCGGGAGGTGAGCAGTACTTC,CASSDSGLAGGEQYF,TRBD2,TRBV9,15,many,TRBJ2-7
TGTGCCAGCAGCCCGCGGACAGGAACCGCGCGGGAGACCCAGTACTTC,CASSPRTGTARETQYF,TRBD1,TRBV9,16,few,TRBJ2-5
TGTGCCAGTTCCTTGAACACAGGGGCGGGGAACACTGAAGCTTTCTTT,CASSLNTGAGNTEAFF,TRBD1,TRBV18,16,.,TRBJ1-1
TGTGCCAGCATGGTGACAGCAGCTAACTATGGCTACACCTTC,CASMVTAANYGYTF,.,TRBV6-5,14,many,TRBJ1-2
TGTGCCAGCAGCTTAGTTGGCAGAGAGGATGGCTACACCTTC,CASSLVGREDGYTF,.,TRBV7-9,14,many,TRBJ1-2
TGTGCCAGCAGCCAGGGACTAGCGGGGGGCTACGAGCAGTACTTC,CASSQGLAGGYEQYF,TRBD2,TRBV5-4,15,many,TRBJ2-7
TGTGCCAGCAGTTTTCTAGCGGGTGGTACAGATACGCAGTATTTT,CASSFLAGGTDTQYF,TRBD2,TRBV6-6,15,.,TRBJ2-3
TGCGCCAGCGCCCTGGGCATCTCTGGAAACACCATATATTTT,CASALGISGNTIYF,.,TRBV5-1,14,many,TRBJ1-3
TGTGCCAGCTCACCGGGACTAGCAGGCGACAATGAGCAGTTCTTC,CASSPGLAGDNEQFF,TRBD2,TRBV18,15,many,TRBJ2-1
TGTGCCAGTAGTCCCCGGACAGGGGGCACCGGGGAGCTGTTTTTT,CASSPRTGGTGELFF,TRBD1,TRBV19,15,many,TRBJ2-2
TGTGCCAGCAGCGTGACGGACAGAGGGTGGGACTCCTACGAGCAGTACTTC,CASSVTDRGWDSYEQYF,.,TRBV9,17,many,TRBJ2-7
TGTGCCAGTAGTAGGGGAGGACAAGTCTACAATGAGCAGTTCTTC,CASSRGGQVYNEQFF,.,TRBV19,15,many,TRBJ2-1
TGTGCCAGCAGCTTAGTCGTGGGCAGTACCTACGAGCAGTACTTC,CASSLVVGSTYEQYF,.,TRBV11-2,15,.,TRBJ2-7
TGTGCCAGCTCACCAAGGGGGGACTACAGCAATCAGCCCCAGCATTTT,CASSPRGDYSNQPQHF,.,TRBV18,16,few,TRBJ1-5
TGTGCCAGCGGCGGGACCTACGAGCAGTACTTC,CASGGTYEQYF,.,TRBV10-3,11,many,TRBJ2-7
TGCAGCGTTGAAGTACATGTAGGCCCGACTAGCGACCGAAATGAGCAGTTCTTC,CSVEVHVGPTSDRNEQFF,TRBD2,TRBV29-1,18,many,TRBJ2-1
TGTGCCAGCGCCTTTATGGCCCAGACAGCCGGGGAGCTGTTTTTT,CASAFMAQTAGELFF,.,TRBV27,15,many,TRBJ2-2
TGTGCCAGCAGTCGATTAGCGGGGAAGGAAGAGACCCAGTACTTC,CASSRLAGKEETQYF,TRBD2,TRBV7-6,15,many,TRBJ2-5
TGTGCCAGCAGTGAAAGGACGGGGGGACGCGAAAAACTGTTTTTT,CASSERTGGREKLFF,.,TRBV6-1,15,few,TRBJ1-4
TGTGCCAGCAGCGACGAACCTATACTGAGGGCTGGCTACACCTTC,CASSDEPILRAGYTF,.,TRBV27,15,many,TRBJ1-2
TGTGCTAGTGAGACAGGAAGCTCTGGAAACACCATATATTTT,CASETGSSGNTIYF,.,TRBV12-5,14,many,TRBJ1-3
TGTGCTAGCAGCTACGGACTAGACCCCTACAATGAGCAGTTCTTC,CASSYGLDPYNEQFF,TRBD2,TRBV7-7,15,many,TRBJ2-1
TGTGCCAGCAGTGGTGTTACTAGCCTGGGGAATGAGCAGTTCTTC,CASSGVTSLGNEQFF,.,TRBV27,15,few,TRBJ2-1
TGCGCCAGCAGCCGGACACAGGGGGGGTTCACTGAAGCTTTCTTT,CASSRTQGGFTEAFF,TRBD1,TRBV4-3,15,many,TRBJ1-1
TGTGCTAGCAGCCTAGCGGGAGGAAGAGTGGAGACCCAGTACTTC,CASSLAGGRVETQYF,TRBD2,TRBV7-7,15,many,TRBJ2-5
TGTGCCAGCAGCTTGAGGCGGGAGGAGTGCGAGCAGTACTTC,CASSLRREECEQYF,TRBD2,TRBV7-3,14,many,TRBJ2-7
TGTGCCATCAGTGACCCAGGGCTCATGAACACTGAAGCTTTCTTT,CAISDPGLMNTEAFF,.,TRBV10-3,15,many,TRBJ1-1
TGTGCCAGCAGCCCGGGGACAGCTAACACTGAAGCTTTCTTT,CASSPGTANTEAFF,TRBD1,TRBV9,14,many,TRBJ1-1
TGTGCCAGCAGTTACTCAGCGGGGGGGCTACACAATGAGCAGTTCTTC,CASSYSAGGLHNEQFF,TRBD2,TRBV6-6,16,many,TRBJ2-1
TGTGCCAGCTCAACCACGGCAGGGAAGGGCGAGCAGTACTTC,CASSTTAGKGEQYF,.,TRBV18,14,.,TRBJ2-7
TGTGCCAGCAATGGAGGAACATCTGGGGCCAACGTCCTGACTTTC,CASNGGTSGANVLTF,.,TRBV6-1,15,many,TRBJ2-6
TGTGCCAGCAGTCCGACAGGGAATTCACCCCTCCACTTT,CASSPTGNSPLHF,TRBD1,TRBV7-2,13,many,TRBJ1-6
TGTGCCATTACGCGGAGGTCGCCGGACAATGAGCAGTTCTTC,CAITRRSPDNEQFF,.,TRBV7-9,14,many,TRBJ2-1
TGTGCCAGCAGTTTAAATTGGGCTACGAACACTGAAGCTTTCTTT,CASSLNWATNTEAFF,.,TRBV27,15,many,TRBJ1-1
TGTGCCAGCAGTTTACACTCAGGGGGCTACGAGCAGTACTTC,CASSLHSGGYEQYF,TRBD1,TRBV27,14,many,TRBJ2-7
TGCGCCAGCAGCTTGAGAGCGGGGGGACTAGGGAATGAGCAGTTCTTC,CASSLRAGGLGNEQFF,TRBD2,TRBV5-1,16,many,TRBJ2-1
TGCAGCTATAGACACGGGATCGACAGGATCTTC,CSYRHGIDRIF,.,TRBV29-1,11,many,TRBJ1-2
TGTGCCAGCAGCTTTAACAGGGAGCGTGAAAAACTGTTTTTT,CASSFNREREKLFF,.,TRBV11-2,14,many,TRBJ1-4
TGTGCCAGCAGTTACTCGAGGGCTAGCGGTTCCTACGAGCAGTACTTC,CASSYSRASGSYEQYF,TRBD2,TRBV6-5,16,many,TRBJ2-7
TGTGCCAGCAGCTTGGCACAGCAAGAGACCCAGTACTTC,CASSLAQQETQYF,.,TRBV7-6,13,.,TRBJ2-5
TGTGCCAGCAGCTTGACAGGGCCCTACGAGCAGTACTTC,CASSLTGPYEQYF,.,TRBV5-6,13,many,TRBJ2-7
TGTGCCAGCAGTGGAAAAGACAGGGGTGGCACTGAAGCTTTCTTT,CASSGKDRGGTEAFF,TRBD1,TRBV6-1,15,many,TRBJ1-1
TGCAGCGTTCCGAGACTAGCGGGAGTTATAGGATCGAATGAGCAGTTCTTC,CSVPRLAGVIGSNEQFF,TRBD2,TRBV29-1,17,many,TRBJ2-1
TGCGCCAGCAGCCAAACAGACAGCTCCTATGGCTACACCTTC,CASSQTDSSYGYTF,.,TRBV4-3,14,many,TRBJ1-2